One and the same sample provided the 2 T cell receptor beta chains below, sequenced in a study of CD8+ T cells in alopecia areata. Sequencing templates came from extracted RNA that was reverse transcribed into cDNA. Profiled with immunoSEQ multiplex PCR; TCRdb holds only in-frame clones, not every one. The sample presents around 110,000 clones, none singletons. The sequencing sample was made of lesional skin. These receptors originate from a C3H/HeJ mouse with alopecia areata. For this strain, the MHC haplotype corresponds to H2-k.

Turning to this clone: The genes and germline here are from mouse. The CDR3 goes on 4 residues after the read ends, and that part is filled in from the germline J gene. The chain carries TRBV13-3 and TRBJ2-5, with 9 bases identical to TRBD2. The junction had 4 bases not matched to a gene; V was cut back by 2 bases and J by 3 bases. This CDR3 comprises 15 residues. Per the germline V gene, CDR1 is NNHDY and CDR2 is SYVADS. Incomplete CDR3 DNA: TGTGCCAGCAGTGAAAGGACTGGGGATCAAGAC. This gives the protein CASSERTGDQD. The whole CDR3 is CASSERTGDQDTQYF.

A few counts support this clone. The protein here is the DNA translation, as the TCRdb protein differs from it at residue 12. Gene names are mouse gene names. The read comes to an end 3 residues before the CDR3 does, leaving the germline J gene to fill in the end. V and J are TRBV1 and TRBJ1-6, with D unclear. TRBJ1-6 is an ORF, with its function uncertain. V lost 0 bases and J lost 5, with 8 bases in between. The CDR3 runs to 15 residues. Germline lookup yields CDR1 NSQYPW and CDR2 LRSPGD (reference sequence). The covered CDR3 bases are TGCACCTGCAGTGCAGATGTACAAAATAATTCGCCC. It yields the protein CTCSADVQNNSP. From start to end, the CDR3 is CTCSADVQNNSPLYF.